This T cell receptor (beta chain) stems from a study of TIL therapy for anti-PD-1-resistant metastatic lung cancer. Study-level points and caveats: The cohort had more treatment-naive, never-smoker and oncogene-addicted patients than typical.

The CDR3 length is 15 residues. The germline V and J ends were trimmed by 0 bases and 5 bases, with 11 bases remaining between them. Germline CDR1 reads SGHRS; CDR2 reads YFSETQ. The time point here: pre-treatment sample, taken before nivolumab and TIL therapy. With respect to this clone: As yet, its antigen is unknown.

The libraries were made with immunoSEQ v3. Sequencing used immunoSEQ multiplex PCR; TCRdb keeps in-frame clones, though not all of them. Of about 20,000 clones in the sample, about two thirds were seen once. This chain links TRBV5-1 with TRBJ2-2; no definite D call. The source is a person aged 25 to 80 with non-small cell lung cancer. Source: blood, taken at baseline. CDR3 nucleotides: TGCGCCAGCAGCTTGGGATCCAGCGTGACCGGGGAGCTGTTTTTT. Amino acids: CASSLGSSVTGELFF.